This T cell receptor beta chain originates from a study of shared clonotypes between healthy human individuals. Points from the study as a whole: Few donors restricted represented genetic and exposure-history diversity. The study generally estimated greater richness for naive than memory subsets.

Details on this clone: The antigen is undetermined. The same CDR3 can be traced to other DNA sequences in this sample.

CDR3 length equals 16 residues. CDR1 PRHDT and CDR2 FYEKMQ come from the germline V gene (reference sequence). The junction had 2 bases not matched to a gene; V was cut back by 3 bases and J by 1 base. The naive CD8 subset, CD45RO-negative cells positively selected for CCR7, excluded terminally differentiated effector memory CD45RA+ cells. Donors included only healthy HIV-negative adults lacking recent acute infections or vaccinations. In the original processing: ImmunoSEQ only sent back junction sequences with no quality scores, so filtering was done differently. Assay: immunoSEQ multiplex PCR; the TCRdb copy retains only in-frame clones and omits some. That table supplies the V and J calls and clone size; D and trimming were determined from the DNA. Found here are around 600,000 clones, about 95% of them singletons; the top ten hold approximately 0.11%.

V gene TRBV13 combines with J gene TRBJ2-7; 14 bases fit TRBD2. The TCR sequence derives from a woman in her thirties in good health. Sequencing was carried out using naive CD8+ T cells sorted from blood. The CDR3 is CASSFGTSGRSYEQYF. As DNA, the CDR3 is TGTGCCAGCAGCTTCGGGACTAGCGGGAGATCCTACGAGCAGTACTTC.